Listed below are T cell receptor beta chains from one sample, sequenced in a study of spatial heterogeneity in lung cancer. One entry per CDR3 protein results from TCRdb running MiXCR on the 5' RACE reads. The data contain 4,500 to 6,500 distinct CDR3 sequences, about 5.3% of them seen just once; the ten biggest clones take up 20% to 30%. Sample: lung tumor tissue, taken at surgery. The receptors shown here come from a male donor with early-stage non-small cell lung cancer. Each CDR3 is given with its conserved first and last residue. The D gene is left open where the match is weak. Clone size reads once, few, many, or a class if the clone is expanded.

j_gene: TRBJ2-2; abundance: many; d_gene: -; v_gene: TRBV29-1; CDR3nt: TGCAGCGTTGGGGAGAGATGGAGCACCGGGGAGCTGTTTTTT; CDR3aa: CSVGERWSTGELFF
j_gene: TRBJ2-7; abundance: many; d_gene: -; v_gene: TRBV3-1; CDR3nt: TGTGCCAGCAGCCAAGATGTCGGCAGGGGTGACGAGCAGTACTTC; CDR3aa: CASSQDVGRGDEQYF
j_gene: TRBJ1-2; abundance: many; d_gene: TRBD1; v_gene: TRBV10-3; CDR3nt: TGTGCCATCAGTGGACGGACAGGGGAGACTACTAACTATGGCTACACCTTC; CDR3aa: CAISGRTGETTNYGYTF
j_gene: TRBJ2-3; abundance: medium-sized; d_gene: -; v_gene: TRBV18; CDR3nt: TGTGCCAGCTCACCGGTCGGAGGGACAGATACGCAGTATTTT; CDR3aa: CASSPVGGTDTQYF
j_gene: TRBJ2-2; abundance: many; d_gene: -; v_gene: TRBV5-1; CDR3nt: TGCGCCAGCAGCTTGGTAGGCACCGGGGAGCTGTTTTTT; CDR3aa: CASSLVGTGELFF
j_gene: TRBJ2-3; abundance: many; d_gene: -; v_gene: TRBV5-6; CDR3nt: TGTGCCAGCAGCTCGATGTGGAGCACAGATACGCAGTATTTT; CDR3aa: CASSSMWSTDTQYF
j_gene: TRBJ1-3; abundance: many; d_gene: TRBD1; v_gene: TRBV5-1; CDR3nt: TGCGCCAGCAGCGGAGCGACAGGGGCCTCTGGAAACACCATATATTTT; CDR3aa: CASSGATGASGNTIYF
j_gene: TRBJ2-7; abundance: medium-sized; d_gene: -; v_gene: TRBV10-3; CDR3nt: TGTGCCATCAGTGAAGGGACAATCAACTACGAGCAGTACTTC; CDR3aa: CAISEGTINYEQYF
j_gene: TRBJ2-7; abundance: few; d_gene: -; v_gene: TRBV5-4; CDR3nt: TGTGCCAGCAGCTTCCGAACTACAGAGCAGTACTTC; CDR3aa: CASSFRTTEQYF
j_gene: TRBJ2-5; abundance: many; d_gene: -; v_gene: TRBV27; CDR3nt: TGTGCCAGCAGTTTATCGAACCACAGGGAAGAGACCCAGTACTTC; CDR3aa: CASSLSNHREETQYF
j_gene: TRBJ2-2; abundance: many; d_gene: TRBD2; v_gene: TRBV7-3; CDR3nt: TGTGCCAGCAGCTTAGGTACTAGCGGGAGTGCCAACACCGGGGAGCTGTTTTTT; CDR3aa: CASSLGTSGSANTGELFF
j_gene: TRBJ1-5; abundance: many; d_gene: -; v_gene: TRBV7-9; CDR3nt: TGTGCCAGCAGCCTACAAGGCCGCGGGGATCAGCCCCAGCATTTT; CDR3aa: CASSLQGRGDQPQHF
j_gene: TRBJ1-1; abundance: many; d_gene: -; v_gene: TRBV12-3/TRBV12-4; CDR3nt: TGTGCCAGCAGTCGCGGACGGGGATACACTGAAGCTTTCTTT; CDR3aa: CASSRGRGYTEAFF
j_gene: TRBJ1-1; abundance: many; d_gene: -; v_gene: TRBV12-3/TRBV12-4; CDR3nt: TGTGCCAGCAGTTTGGACCAGCCGGAAGCTTTCTTT; CDR3aa: CASSLDQPEAFF
j_gene: TRBJ1-1; abundance: many; d_gene: TRBD1; v_gene: TRBV29-1; CDR3nt: TGCAGCACAGGACAGGGAACTTCTTTGTCTGAAGCTTTCTTT; CDR3aa: CSTGQGTSLSEAFF
j_gene: TRBJ2-1; abundance: many; d_gene: -; v_gene: TRBV12-3/TRBV12-4; CDR3nt: TGTGCCAGCAGTTATAACCCCAATGAGCAGTTCTTC; CDR3aa: CASSYNPNEQFF
j_gene: TRBJ2-7; abundance: many; d_gene: -; v_gene: TRBV7-9; CDR3nt: TGTGCCAGCAGCCGGCCGACAGGAGATCCCTACGAGCAGTACTTC; CDR3aa: CASSRPTGDPYEQYF
j_gene: TRBJ2-3; abundance: many; d_gene: -; v_gene: TRBV7-2; CDR3nt: TGTGCCAGCAGTGGGGACTTCCCCTTCACAGATACGCAGTATTTT; CDR3aa: CASSGDFPFTDTQYF